The present T cell receptor beta chain was sequenced within a study of blood T cell repertoires in COVID-19. The Seattle site enrolled patients during active infection and followed them longitudinally. The germline CDR1 and CDR2 sequences are SGHRS and YFSETQ. The CDR3 contains 15 residues. The V and J ends lost 4 bases and 0 bases respectively, with 11 bases between them. In the original workflow: Estimated nucleated cell counts came from reference gene primer amplification. Clones were read by immunoSEQ multiplex PCR, and TCRdb kept only the in-frame ones, dropping some. V and J calls and clone size are as listed in that table; D and trimming were resolved from the DNA. Of a few hundred thousand clones in the sample, over 85% were seen once.

V usage is TRBV5-1 and J usage is TRBJ1-3; D might be TRBD1 (6 bases). This clonotype was obtained from a woman aged 30 to 39 with COVID-19, enrolled during active disease. Specimen: peripheral blood. The CDR3 DNA sequence: TGCGCCAGCAGCCGGGACACGATCTCTGGAAACACCATATATTTT. Amino acids: CASSRDTISGNTIYF.